The 18 T cell receptor beta chains reported below all come from one sample, sequenced in a study of T cell responses to AZD1222 COVID-19 vaccine (dated by TCRdb to the early 2020s). Libraries were constructed by the immunoSEQ multiplex PCR assay. The source is immuneACCESS, and TCRdb retained only in-frame sequences with V and J called. Part of the clones is not carried over; for the studies checked, unresolved V genes explain less than half of this, and the remainder is unexplained. The sample table contains about 67,000 clones; only one count was recorded for under 90% of them. The top ten hold 20% to 25% of the sample. This specimen's time point label, interpreted: baseline before first vaccination. The sample consisted of peripheral blood, taken on day 0 of AZD1222 vaccination. The receptors derive from an adult in good health.

The chain links TRBV4-3 to TRBJ1-2, with D perhaps TRBD1 (6 bases). Trimming took 0 bases from V and 3 from J, leaving 14 bases between them. The CDR3 length is 16 residues. Germline assignment: CDR1 LGHNA and CDR2 YSLEER. The CDR3 nucleotides read TGCGCCAGCAGCCAAGATGGGGGCGTCCCCTACTATGGCTACACCTTC. Encoded protein: CASSQDGGVPYYGYTF.

The chain combines TRBV4-3 with TRBJ2-1; D gene uncertain. The CDR3 runs 18 residues. Germline loops: CDR1 LGHNA, CDR2 YSLEER. The V gene lost 4 bases and the J gene lost 8 bases, with 27 bases spanning the gap. This chain's CDR3 is CASSLKPPASGTFYEQFF. The CDR3 coding sequence is TGCGCCAGCAGCCTCAAGCCCCCAGCTTCCGGAACGTTTTATGAGCAGTTCTTC.

In this sample, this clone turned up a few times. The rearrangement uses TRBV19 and TRBJ1-2, with TRBD1 matching 11 bases. In germline, CDR1 is LNHDA, CDR2 SQIVND (reference sequence). V shed 2 bases and J 9 bases; nucleotides not matched to a gene: 11. The CDR3 length is 16 residues. CDR3 in DNA: TGTGCCAGTAGTATAAAGAGGACAGGGGGCAGGACTAGCTACACCTTC. Its protein is CASSIKRTGGRTSYTF.

The chain combines TRBV7-3 with TRBJ1-2; D gene uncertain. The CDR3 sequence is 14 residues long. The V and J ends lost 7 bases and 7 bases respectively, with 19 bases between them. The germline V gene has CDR1 SGHTA and CDR2 FQGTGA. CDR3 coding DNA: TGTGCCAGCAAATCATGGGTTTCTTTAAGTGGCTACACCTTC. Residues: CASKSWVSLSGYTF.

The rearrangement joins TRBV24-1 to TRBJ1-2; tentative D call: TRBD1 (5 bases). The CDR3 loop spans 14 amino acids. Trimming left V 12 bases short and J 4 bases short, with 20 bases between. In germline, CDR1 is KGHDR, CDR2 SFDVKD. The CDR3 nucleotides read TGTGCCGCTCTCTCTACGACAGATCTCTATGGCTACACCTTC. Translation gives CAALSTTDLYGYTF.

The chain links TRBV11-1 to TRBJ2-1; 8 positions match TRBD2. The CDR3 has 15 residues. Losses at the gene ends were 6 bases for V and 0 bases for J; bases not matched to a gene: 4. Germline-derived CDR1 and CDR2 are SGHAT and FQDESV (reference sequence). In DNA form, the CDR3 reads TGTGCCAGCAGTCCTAGCGGGCTCTCCTACAATGAGCAGTTCTTC. Amino acids: CASSPSGLSYNEQFF.

V and J are TRBV5-1 and TRBJ2-1; 9 bases align to TRBD1. The CDR3 consists of 17 residues. V trimming: 2 bases; J trimming: 3 bases; junction bases outside the gene matches: 9. CDR1 and CDR2 from the germline V gene are SGHRS and YFSETQ. CDR3: CASSFTGTGTGYNEQFF. The CDR3 nucleotides read TGCGCCAGCAGCTTTACCGGGACAGGGACGGGCTACAATGAGCAGTTCTTC.

J is TRBJ1-4 and V is TRBV2; tentative D call: TRBD1 (6 bases). V was trimmed by 2 bases and J by 8 bases, leaving 12 bases between them. The CDR3 length is 14 residues. Looked up from germline, CDR1 is SNHLY and CDR2 is FYNNEI. Written as DNA, the CDR3 is TGTGCCAGCAGTGAAACAGGGCTTCGGGAAAAACTGTTTTTT. It is translated as CASSETGLREKLFF.

The gene calls are TRBV5-5 and TRBJ2-2, with no clear D. The V end was cut by 0 bases, the J end by 1 base, with 7 bases between. The CDR3 sequence is 15 residues long. CDR1 is SGHKS, CDR2 YYEKEE, per germline (reference sequence). CDR3 DNA: TGTGCCAGCAGCTTGGACTCTTTGAACACCGGGGAGCTGTTTTTT. This translates into CASSLDSLNTGELFF.

V is TRBV19 and J is TRBJ2-7, with 9 bases fitting TRBD1. In germline, CDR1 is LNHDA, CDR2 SQIVND (reference sequence). The CDR3 has 13 residues. Trimming removed 3 bases from V and 4 bases from J; junction bases left unmatched: 1. In nucleotides, the CDR3 is TGTGCCAGTAGTATCGGGACAGGGTACGAGCAGTACTTC. This sequence encodes CASSIGTGYEQYF. Supplemented by reference TRBV19 and TRBJ2-7, the full variable domain reads DGGITQSPKYLFRKEGQNVTLSCEQNLNHDAMYWYRQDPGQGLRLIYYSQIVNDFQKGDIAEGYSVSREKKESFPLTVTSAQKNPTAFYLCASSIGTGYEQYFGPGTRLTVT.

The chain uses TRBV5-1 and TRBJ2-4; 9 positions agree with TRBD2. The CDR3 is 14 residues long. V gave up 6 bases and J gave up 8 bases; unmatched junction bases: 9. CDR1 SGHRS and CDR2 YFSETQ come from the germline V gene. The CDR3 coding sequence is TGCGCCAGCACCCAGGGCGGGGGGGCTGACATTCAGTACTTC. This encodes CASTQGGGADIQYF. The whole variable domain, remainder taken from reference TRBV5-1 and TRBJ2-4, is KAGVTQTPRYLIKTRGQQVTLSCSPISGHRSVSWYQQTPGQGLQFLFEYFSETQRNKGNFPGRFSGRQFSNSRSEMNVSTLELGDSALYLCASTQGGGADIQYFGAGTRLSVL.

The chain employs TRBV2 and TRBJ2-3; no firm D call. Trimming took off 8 bases at V and 4 bases at J, with 10 bases between the two ends. CDR1 SNHLY and CDR2 FYNNEI come from the germline V gene. The CDR3 consists of 12 residues. DNA of the CDR3: TGTGCCAGCGTCGGGTCCGCAGATACGCAGTATTTT. It encodes CASVGSADTQYF. Together with reference TRBV2 and TRBJ2-3, the CDR3 gives the full variable domain: EPEVTQTPSHQVTQMGQEVILRCVPISNHLYFYWYRQILGQKVEFLVSFYNNEISEKSEIFDDQFSVERPDGSNFTLKIRSTKLEDSAMYFCASVGSADTQYFGPGTRLTVL.

The chain's CDR3 is CASSQEITGGLYEQYF. CDR3 coding DNA: TGCGCCAGCAGCCAGGAAATAACAGGGGGCCTCTACGAGCAGTACTTC. The chain couples TRBV4-1 to TRBJ2-7; 9 positions agree with TRBD1. The CDR3 is made up of 16 amino acids. V was pared by 3 bases and J by 3 bases, with 9 bases of the junction left unmatched. Germline CDR1 MGHRA, CDR2 YSYEKL.

The rearrangement joins TRBV29-1 to TRBJ1-5, with 8 nucleotides matching TRBD1. The CDR3 spans 12 residues. Germline V gives CDR1 SQVTM, CDR2 ANQGSEA. The V segment lost 6 bases and the J segment 4 bases; nucleotides outside the gene matches: 2. The CDR3 bases are TGCAGCGTCCGACAGGGGAATCAGCCCCAGCATTTT. Protein sequence: CSVRQGNQPQHF.

This clone is medium-sized. The chain joins TRBV4-3 to TRBJ1-2; 7 bases match TRBD1. The CDR3 contains 17 residues. The V gene end was trimmed by 4 bases and the J gene end by 5 bases; junction bases not matched to a gene: 16. In germline, CDR1 is LGHNA, CDR2 YSLEER. In DNA form, the CDR3 reads TGCGCCAGCAGCCGAATTCTAGGGGGCAACGGGCAATATGGCTACACCTTC. Its translation: CASSRILGGNGQYGYTF.

The V gene is TRBV19, the J gene TRBJ1-1; D is unclear. Germline V gene data show CDR1 as LNHDA and CDR2 as SQIVND (reference sequence). V lost 5 bases to trimming and J lost 6 bases, with 10 bases between them. The CDR3 is 12 amino acids. CDR3 DNA: TGTGCCAGTAGTGCCGACAAGCCTGAAGCTTTCTTT. Protein sequence: CASSADKPEAFF.

The chain combines TRBV27 with TRBJ1-1; D remains unclear. The V gene lost 7 bases and the J gene lost 5 bases, with 17 bases spanning the gap. Looked up from germline, CDR1 is MNHEY and CDR2 is SMNVEV (reference sequence). The CDR3 consists of 14 residues. The CDR3 sequence: CASNDGVRVTEAFF. Here the CDR3 DNA reads TGTGCCAGCAATGATGGGGTTCGGGTAACTGAAGCTTTCTTT.

The J gene is TRBJ2-2, the V gene TRBV19; 12 nucleotides agree with TRBD2. J lost 2 bases, V lost 6 bases, and 4 bases had no gene match. The CDR3 consists of 16 residues. Germline V lookup: CDR1 LNHDA, CDR2 SQIVND (reference sequence). The CDR3: CASRLTSGGNTGELFF. CDR3 nucleotides: TGTGCCAGTAGGTTGACTAGCGGGGGCAACACCGGGGAGCTGTTTTTT.